Following are 5 T cell receptor beta chains from one sample sequenced in a study of molecular identifiers for immune sequencing clone quantification. TCRdb recomputed calls from the PCR reads with MiXCR, one row per CDR3 protein. The sample lists about 640,000 distinct CDR3 sequences; 20% were seen once. Sequenced input: naive CD8+ T cells from blood, with Jurkat cell RNA spiked in. Subset reported: FACS-sorted CD8+CD4-CCR7+CD45RA+ naive T cells. The receptors were gathered from a human donor in good health. Some libraries in this study had Jurkat cell RNA spiked in.

The sample holds many counts of this clonotype. The chain is built from TRBV24-1 and TRBJ2-2; D could derive from TRBD1 or TRBD2 (5 bases each). Germline lookup yields CDR1 KGHDR and CDR2 SFDVKD. V dropped 10 bases and J dropped 2 bases, with 10 bases sitting between them. This CDR3 region has 13 residues. The CDR3: CATRDLNTGELFF. The CDR3, as DNA: TGTGCCACGAGGGACCTAAACACCGGGGAGCTGTTTTTT.

This chain connects TRBV4-3 to TRBJ2-7; 9 nucleotides align to TRBD2. V gave up 0 bases and J gave up 4 bases; unmatched junction bases: 10. CDR1 is LGHNA, CDR2 YSLEER, per germline. The CDR3 loop spans 17 amino acids. The CDR3 DNA reads as TGCGCCAGCAGCCAAGATCGAGCGACTAGCGGTTTTTACGAGCAGTACTTC. Its protein is CASSQDRATSGFYEQYF.

The chain is built from TRBV2 and TRBJ2-7, with D uncertain. V gave up 2 bases and J gave up 6 bases, with 17 bases separating them. CDR3 size: 15 residues. Per the germline V gene, CDR1 is SNHLY and CDR2 is FYNNEI. CDR3 coding DNA: TGTGCCAGCAGTGAAATTGGGTCGAAGCTCGGCGAGCAGTACTTC. It is translated as CASSEIGSKLGEQYF.

This clonotype was recorded at least ten times. The CDR3 loop reads CSVEDNTSGSQNIQYF. The CDR3 DNA reads as TGCAGCGTTGAAGATAATACTAGCGGGAGTCAAAACATTCAGTACTTC. The V and J genes are TRBV29-1 and TRBJ2-4; 11 positions agree with TRBD2. The ends lost 0 bases at V and 5 bases at J; junction bases unmatched: 6. The CDR3 spans 16 residues. In germline, CDR1 is SQVTM, CDR2 ANQGSEA.

Remarks on this clonotype: The junction departs from germline at one end; a sequencing error may be responsible. This sequence joins TRBV7-2 and TRBJ2-1; D could derive from TRBD1 or TRBD2 (5 bases each). The CDR3 consists of 15 residues. The V gene's germline CDR1 is SGHTA and CDR2 FQGNSA. CDR3 loop: CASSLSGLSYNEQLF. Here the CDR3 DNA reads TGTGCCAGCAGCCTCTCGGGGCTATCCTACAATGAGCAGCTCTTC.